Following are 14 T cell receptor beta chains from one sample sequenced in a study of blood T cells in healthy people across ages (dated by TCRdb to between 2014 and 2017). The library was generated by 5' RACE. Sequencing was performed on an Illumina HiSeq 2500. A second PCR of about 6 to 11 cycles was run with a J-beta primer mix and a sample-barcoded 5' primer. TCRdb redid the processing of the public reads, applying fastp at Q25 and MiXCR, and retained in-frame beta chains. All rows with the same CDR3 protein become a single entry with the most common DNA and genes. This sample has 1.5 million to 2 million distinct CDR3 sequences in its table, and roughly a third of those were observed once. Around 11% of the sample is held by the ten biggest clonotypes. Sequences were obtained from blood. The receptors were gathered from a woman aged 25 to 45 in good health.

This rearrangement joins TRBV6-5 to TRBJ2-2, with D maybe TRBD2 (6 bases). V was trimmed by 6 bases and J by 0 bases, leaving 11 bases between them. CDR1 MNHEY and CDR2 SVGAGI come from the germline V gene. The CDR3 is made up of 15 amino acids. The CDR3 nucleotides read TGTGCCAGCAGAATGGGACTGGCGAACACCGGGGAGCTGTTTTTT. Encoded protein: CASRMGLANTGELFF.

This clonotype showed up just a few times. The chain joins TRBV10-3 to TRBJ1-1, with D tentatively TRBD1 (5 bases). V lost 6 bases and J lost 2, with 10 bases in between. Germline V gene data show CDR1 as ENHRY and CDR2 as SYGVKD. The CDR3 has 13 amino acids. The CDR3 here is CAIRGTVNTEAFF. The CDR3 coding sequence is TGTGCCATCAGGGGGACGGTAAACACTGAAGCTTTCTTT.

This sequence joins TRBV6-2 or TRBV6-3 and TRBJ1-6; D call uncertain. Trimming took 7 bases from V and 9 from J, leaving 16 bases between them. The CDR3 has 14 residues. Per the germline V gene, CDR1 is MNHEY and CDR2 is SVGEGT. The CDR3 coding sequence is TGTGCCAGCAACTACGCAGTCGAAGCTTCACCCCTCCACTTT. Amino acid sequence: CASNYAVEASPLHF.

On this clonotype itself: One end of the junction varies from germline; a read error may be responsible. The V and J genes are TRBV7-3 and TRBJ2-3, with 7 nucleotides matching TRBD2. CDR1 and CDR2 (germline): SGHTA, FQGTGA. This CDR3 spans 15 amino acids. CDR3 sequence reads: CASSPGPGGTDAQYF. CDR3 DNA: TGTGCCAGCAGCCCCGGACCGGGAGGCACAGATGCGCAGTATTTT. Based on the CDR3 plus reference TRBV7-3 and TRBJ2-3, the full variable domain is GAGVSQTPSNKVTEKGKYVELRCDPISGHTALYWYRQSLGQGPEFLIYFQGTGAADDSGLPNDRFFAVRPEGSVSTLKIQRTERGDSAVYLCASSPGPGGTDAQYFGPGTRLTVL.

There are a few counts of this clonotype. The V gene is TRBV20-1, the J gene TRBJ2-5; a weak D match, TRBD1 (6 bases). The V and J ends lost 5 bases and 2 bases respectively, with 12 bases between them. CDR1 and CDR2 from the germline V gene are DFQATT and SNEGSKA (reference sequence). This CDR3 has 13 amino acids. The CDR3, as DNA: TGCAGTGCTCCAGGGACATATCAAGAGACCCAGTACTTC. Translating gives CSAPGTYQETQYF.

V usage is TRBV6-2 or TRBV6-3 and J usage is TRBJ2-4, with D perhaps matching TRBD1 or TRBD2 (5 bases each). The closer fit of TRBJ2-5 to the DNA end suggests the J call may be wrong. Germline V gene sequence: CDR1 MNHEY, CDR2 SVGEGT. This CDR3 region has 18 residues. CDR3 nucleotides: TGTGCCAGCAGTTACTCGTTTGCGGCGGCCCCTGGGGGAGAGACCCAGTACTTC. Translated: CASSYSFAAAPGGETQYF.

The table lists this clonotype with a few counts. The rearrangement uses TRBV7-2 and TRBJ2-7; possibly TRBD1 for D (5 bases). From germline, CDR1 is SGHTA and CDR2 FQGNSA. V lost 5 bases and J lost 7, with 15 bases in between. This CDR3 comprises 13 residues. The CDR3 is CASSQGPPGEQYF. CDR3 sequence (DNA): TGTGCCAGCAGCCAGGGCCCGCCCGGGGAGCAGTACTTC.

A few counts support this clonotype. The J gene is TRBJ2-7, the V gene TRBV5-1; weak D call: TRBD1 (6 bases). Germline CDR1 reads SGHRS; CDR2 reads YFSETQ. There are 14 residues in the CDR3. Trimming took 5 bases from V and 4 from J, leaving 16 bases between them. The CDR3 loop reads CASRPDRDKYEQYF. CDR3 bases: TGCGCCAGCAGACCGGACAGAGATAAGTACGAGCAGTACTTC.

The rearrangement links TRBV6-6 to TRBJ2-1, with D perhaps TRBD2 (6 bases). V lost 4 bases and J lost 10, with 17 bases in between. From germline, CDR1 is MNHNY and CDR2 SVGAGI (reference sequence). The CDR3 covers 14 residues. CDR3 loop: CASSFSGELMEQFF. CDR3 sequence (DNA): TGTGCCAGCAGTTTCTCGGGGGAGCTCATGGAGCAGTTCTTC.

CDR3 in amino acids: CSATLAGGPKDTQYF. CDR3 in DNA: TGCAGTGCAACACTAGCGGGGGGGCCTAAAGATACGCAGTATTTT. The V and J genes are TRBV20-1 and TRBJ2-3, with 13 bases lining up with TRBD2. Germline V gene data show CDR1 as DFQATT and CDR2 as SNEGSKA (reference sequence). The CDR3 extends over 15 amino acids. Unmatched junction bases numbered 8, after V lost 6 bases and J lost 5 bases.

In this sample, this clonotype turned up a few times. J is TRBJ1-5 and V is TRBV3-1; D is ambiguous. The V gene lost 1 base and the J gene lost 1 base, with 8 bases spanning the gap. The CDR3 has 15 residues. Germline V lookup: CDR1 LGHDT, CDR2 YNNKEL (reference sequence). The CDR3 is CASSQGEESNQPQHF. In DNA, the CDR3 is TGTGCCAGCAGCCAAGGGGAAGAGAGCAATCAGCCCCAGCATTTT.

This clonotype has at least ten counts. The gene calls are TRBV10-3 and TRBJ2-1; 9 nucleotides match TRBD2. Trimming removed 4 bases from V and 7 bases from J; junction bases left unmatched: 8. Germline V gene lookup returns CDR1 ENHRY and CDR2 SYGVKD. The CDR3 totals 15 residues. This CDR3 is CAISGGLAARNEQFF. The CDR3 DNA is TGTGCCATCAGTGGGGGACTAGCCGCGAGGAATGAGCAGTTCTTC.

At least ten counts were recorded for this clonotype. The rearrangement uses TRBV13 and TRBJ2-5; D is possibly TRBD1 or TRBD2 (5 bases each). The CDR3 sequence is 17 residues long. Trimming cost V 5 bases and J 3 bases, with 22 bases left between them. From germline, CDR1 is PRHDT and CDR2 FYEKMQ (reference sequence). CDR3 in amino acids: CASSLRGGGFVEETQYF. DNA for the CDR3: TGTGCCAGCAGCCTCAGAGGTGGGGGTTTCGTCGAAGAGACCCAGTACTTC.

In its sample, this clonotype was seen a few times. The chain couples TRBV7-2 to TRBJ2-5; D is ambiguous. V lost 3 bases and J 1 base, leaving 9 bases between the germline ends. This CDR3 has 14 amino acids. Germline V gene sequence: CDR1 SGHTA, CDR2 FQGNSA. The CDR3 nucleotides read TGTGCCAGCAGCTTCGGTCGTCTCCAAGAGACCCAGTACTTC. Encoded protein: CASSFGRLQETQYF.